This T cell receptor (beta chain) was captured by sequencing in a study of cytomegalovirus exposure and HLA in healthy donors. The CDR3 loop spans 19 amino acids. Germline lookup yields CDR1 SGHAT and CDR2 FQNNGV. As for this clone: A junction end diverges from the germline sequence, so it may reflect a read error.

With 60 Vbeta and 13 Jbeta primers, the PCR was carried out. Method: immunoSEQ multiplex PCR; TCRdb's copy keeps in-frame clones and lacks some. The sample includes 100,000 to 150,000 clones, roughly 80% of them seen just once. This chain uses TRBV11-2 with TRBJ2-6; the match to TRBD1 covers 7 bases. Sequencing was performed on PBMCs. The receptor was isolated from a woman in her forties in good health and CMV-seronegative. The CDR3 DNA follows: TGTGCCAGCAGCGTAAGAGGACAGGCCACCAACTCTGGGGCCAACGGCCTGACTTTC. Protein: CASSVRGQATNSGANGLTF.